This is a list of T cell receptor beta chains from one sample in a study of cytomegalovirus exposure and HLA in healthy donors. The assay was immunoSEQ multiplex PCR, and TCRdb's table has in-frame clones only and misses some. The sample includes about 120,000 clones, about 80% of them seen just once. The material sequenced was PBMCs. These receptor sequences come from a woman aged 40 to 50 in good health and CMV-seropositive. Each CDR3 is given with its conserved first and last residue. The order of the fields is J gene, V gene, clone size, D gene, CDR3 DNA, CDR3 protein. A D gene is named only where the DNA matches it firmly. Clone size is shown for a subset of rows, as once, few, many or a class of expanded clone.

TRBJ2-7	TRBV5-5	-	TRBD1	TGTGCCAGCAGTTTTCTACCGGGACAGGGCTACGAGCAGTACTTC	CASSFLPGQGYEQYF
TRBJ1-2	TRBV6-5	-	-	TGTGCCAGCAGTTACTCCGAGGGATGGGGCTACACCTTC	CASSYSEGWGYTF
TRBJ1-2	TRBV2	-	-	TGTGCCATCCATCAGGGGTACTATGGCTACACCTTC	CAIHQGYYGYTF
TRBJ2-2	TRBV5-4	-	TRBD1	TGTGCCAGCAGCTCCGGGACAGGGTCCATAGGCGGGGAGCTGTTTTTT	CASSSGTGSIGGELFF
TRBJ1-1	TRBV5-8	-	TRBD1	TGTGCCAGCAGCGGGGACAGGGGGCGCCATATTGAAGCTTTCTTT	CASSGDRGRHIEAFF
TRBJ1-5	TRBV21-1	-	-	TGTGCCAGCTTTTCCGGGACACCCCGCTTTAAGCCCCAGCATTTT	CASFSGTPRFKPQHF
TRBJ2-5	TRBV13	-	TRBD2	TGTGCCAGCAGCTTAGTGGGACTAGCGGGGTACCAAGAGACCCAGTACTTC	CASSLVGLAGYQETQYF
TRBJ2-5	TRBV6-4	once	-	TGTGCCAGTGAGGAGACCCAGTACTTC	CASEETQYF
TRBJ1-1	TRBV30	-	-	TGTGCCTGGAGTGTACTAGCAGGGCGGTCTGAAGCTTTCTTT	CAWSVLAGRSEAFF
TRBJ1-1	TRBV6-5	-	-	TGTGCCAGCAGTTACAGGGGGAGAATGGACACTGAAGCTTTCTTT	CASSYRGRMDTEAFF
TRBJ2-7	TRBV4-1	-	TRBD2	TGCGCCAGCAGCCAAGCCGGACTAGCATCAAGCTACGAGCAGTACTTC	CASSQAGLASSYEQYF
TRBJ2-7	TRBV2	-	-	TGTGCCACGGCGACAGGCCCCTACGAGCAGTACTTC	CATATGPYEQYF
TRBJ2-1	TRBV5-1	few	TRBD2	TGCGCCAGCAGCTTCCCTAGCGGGGGGGCAGAGGAGCAGTTCTTC	CASSFPSGGAEEQFF
TRBJ2-1	TRBV27	-	TRBD1	TGTGCCAGCACGCAGGGGGCGACCCACAATGAGCAGTTCTTC	CASTQGATHNEQFF
TRBJ1-2	TRBV14	-	-	TGTGCCAGCAGCCAAGAGAGGTTGCGAGGCGGCGGCTACACCTTC	CASSQERLRGGGYTF
TRBJ1-3	TRBV7-9	-	-	TGTGCCAGCAGCCCCCCGAATGTGGACAACTCTGGAAACACCATATATTTT	CASSPPNVDNSGNTIYF
TRBJ1-1	TRBV30	once	-	TGTGCCTGGAGTGTCCCAGGGCCGGACGCTTTCTTT	CAWSVPGPDAFF
TRBJ1-1	TRBV5-1	-	-	TGCGCCAGCAGCTCCCAGACACCTTCTCTGAACACTGAAGCTTTCTTT	CASSSQTPSLNTEAFF
TRBJ2-6	TRBV15	-	-	TGTGCCACCAGCAGAGGGTACAGCCTCGGGGCCAACGTCCTGACTTTC	CATSRGYSLGANVLTF
TRBJ2-3	TRBV9	-	TRBD2	TGTGCCAGCAGCCTCCGTCCCGGGACTAGCGGGAGTGCCGATACGCAGTATTTT	CASSLRPGTSGSADTQYF
TRBJ1-4	TRBV5-1	once	-	TGCGCCAGCAGCTTGGGGGGGGGAACTAATGAAAAACTGTTTTTT	CASSLGGGTNEKLFF
TRBJ1-5	TRBV27	once	TRBD1	TGTGCCAGCAGTCCGGACAGGGATTGGAATCAGCCCCAGCATTTT	CASSPDRDWNQPQHF
TRBJ2-6	TRBV5-1	few	-	TGCGCCAGCAGCTTCCTCCCTAGTACTGGGGCCAACGTCCTGACTTTC	CASSFLPSTGANVLTF
TRBJ1-3	TRBV7-2	-	-	TGTGCCAGCAGCTTGGGCATAAACCTCAGCTCTGGAAACACCATATATTTT	CASSLGINLSSGNTIYF
TRBJ2-2	TRBV25-1	few	TRBD2	TGTGCCAGCAGTGATGGGGGGGTCACCGGGGAGCTGTTTTTT	CASSDGGVTGELFF
TRBJ2-7	TRBV11-2	-	-	TGTGCCAGCAGCTTAGGTGGAGGGTTCGAGCAGTACTTC	CASSLGGGFEQYF
TRBJ1-1	TRBV2	-	-	TGTGCCAGCAGTGCTAACACTGAAGCTTTCTTT	CASSANTEAFF
TRBJ2-5	TRBV5-4	-	TRBD1	TGTGCCAGCAGCTGGACAGGGCAAGAGACCCAGTACTTC	CASSWTGQETQYF
TRBJ2-1	TRBV5-1	-	TRBD1	TGCGCCAGCAGCATACAGGGGGGCGGCAACAATGAGCAGTTCTTC	CASSIQGGGNNEQFF
TRBJ2-7	TRBV6-1	-	-	TGTGCCAGCAACGGACGGAGCGGAAGCTCCTACGAGCAGTACTTC	CASNGRSGSSYEQYF
TRBJ1-1	TRBV28	-	-	TGTGCCAGCAATACAGGGTCCGCTGAAGCTTTCTTT	CASNTGSAEAFF
TRBJ2-1	TRBV2	-	TRBD2	TGTGCCAGCAGTGGGGAGGGAGTTGAGCAGTTCTTC	CASSGEGVEQFF
TRBJ2-5	TRBV7-2	once	TRBD2	TGTGCCAGCAGCTTAGAGCGGGGGGGTGGGGAGACCCAGTACTTC	CASSLERGGGETQYF
TRBJ2-7	TRBV27	-	TRBD1	TGTGCCAGCAGAATACCCGGGACAGGGAGCTACGAGCAGTACTTC	CASRIPGTGSYEQYF
TRBJ1-1	TRBV6-1	-	TRBD1	TGTGCCAGCAGTGGAGAGACAGGGGTGAGCACTGAAGCTTTCTTT	CASSGETGVSTEAFF
TRBJ1-2	TRBV2	-	-	TGTGCCAGCAGTGAGTCGGGAACCGACTATGGCTACACCTTC	CASSESGTDYGYTF
TRBJ1-2	TRBV29-1	-	TRBD1	TGCAGCGTGGACCTAGGGACAGCATATGGCTACACCTTC	CSVDLGTAYGYTF
TRBJ2-7	TRBV19	-	TRBD1	TGTGCCAGTAGTGACCGGGACAGGGGCTCCTACGAGCAGTACTTC	CASSDRDRGSYEQYF
TRBJ2-1	TRBV6-1	-	TRBD2	TGTGCCAGCGGGGGAGGGTCCTCTAATAGCAATGAGCAGTTCTTC	CASGGGSSNSNEQFF
TRBJ2-3	TRBV7-9	-	TRBD1	TGTGCCAGCAGCTCGCCAATGACAGGGAGCACAGATACGCAGTATTTT	CASSSPMTGSTDTQYF
TRBJ1-6	TRBV18	-	TRBD1	TGTGCCAGCTCACCTAGTACCGGGACAGGGGGTTCACCCCTCCACTTT	CASSPSTGTGGSPLHF
TRBJ2-5	TRBV2	once	TRBD2	TGTGCCAGCAGACTAGCGGGGGGCTCAGAGACCCAGTACTTC	CASRLAGGSETQYF
TRBJ1-2	TRBV5-1	-	-	TGCGCCAGCAGCTTGACAGCTAACTATGGCTACACCTTC	CASSLTANYGYTF
TRBJ1-2	TRBV29-1	-	-	TGCAGCGTTGAAGGAGGGGGTGCGGGTTCTAACTATGGCTACACCTTC	CSVEGGGAGSNYGYTF
TRBJ1-1	TRBV9	once	-	TGTGCCAGCAGCCGACAGGAAACTGAAGCTTTCTTT	CASSRQETEAFF
TRBJ1-5	TRBV7-8	-	-	TGTGCCAGCAGCTTAGCCCGGCGGGGCAATCAGCCCCAGCATTTT	CASSLARRGNQPQHF
TRBJ2-5	TRBV7-9	-	TRBD1	TGTGCCAGCAGCCGGGACAGGGGGTACGAGACCCAGTACTTC	CASSRDRGYETQYF
TRBJ2-3	TRBV25-1	-	-	TGTGCCAGCAGTGCACTAGTGGTTTGCAAAGATACGCAGTATTTT	CASSALVVCKDTQYF
TRBJ2-4	TRBV29-1	-	-	TGCAGCGCCGGTCGGCAGGGGGCCAAAAACATTCAGTACTTC	CSAGRQGAKNIQYF
TRBJ1-4	TRBV5-1	-	TRBD1	TGCGCCAGCAGCTCAGACAGGGTGGGCGAAAAACTGTTTTTT	CASSSDRVGEKLFF
TRBJ2-7	TRBV6-5	-	TRBD1	TGTGCCAGTAAGAGACAGGGACCCTACGAGCAGTACTTC	CASKRQGPYEQYF
TRBJ2-2	TRBV7-9	-	-	TGTGCCAGCAGCTTAGAAGGAGTCGGGGAGCTGTTTTTT	CASSLEGVGELFF
TRBJ2-2	TRBV5-1	once	-	TGCGCCAGCAGCTTGATACAGGGTGTCGGAGGTACCGGGGAGCTGTTTTTT	CASSLIQGVGGTGELFF
TRBJ1-1	TRBV27	-	-	TGTGCCAGCAGTTCGGTCAGGTCGAACACTGAAGCTTTCTTT	CASSSVRSNTEAFF
TRBJ2-3	TRBV30	-	TRBD2	TGTGCCTGGAGTGTGAGTAGCGGGGTAACAGATACGCAGTATTTT	CAWSVSSGVTDTQYF
TRBJ1-3	TRBV29-1	-	-	TGCAGCGCTGGGGGGGGACCGGGAAACACCATATATTTT	CSAGGGPGNTIYF
TRBJ2-7	TRBV13	-	-	TGTGCCAGCAGCTATCGAAGGACGGGAAAGTCCTACGAGCAGTACTTC	CASSYRRTGKSYEQYF
TRBJ2-2	TRBV9	-	-	TGTGCCAGCAGAAGACTACCGAACACCGGGGAGCTGTTTTTT	CASRRLPNTGELFF